This TCR beta chain was recovered during a study of blood T cell repertoires in COVID-19. Study-wide context: Donors in the United States, Italy and Spain gave samples during acute or convalescent COVID-19.

This clone was counted a few times. Produced via immunoSEQ multiplex PCR; TCRdb's table is partial and in-frame only. Here the sample spans about 200,000 clones, roughly 80% being singletons. Germline V CDR1 and CDR2: GTSNPN, SVGIG (reference sequence). The CDR3 runs 20 residues. V gave up 2 bases and J gave up 6 bases; unmatched junction bases: 21. The origin of this receptor is a woman of 80 years or more with acute or convalescent COVID-19. The source material was peripheral blood. The chain combines TRBV30 with TRBJ2-1; 11 positions agree with TRBD1. CDR3 coding DNA: TGTGCCTGGAGTAAAAGGACAGGGGGCATAGCGGGAGCCTTACCCAATGAGCAGTTCTTC. The encoded protein is CAWSKRTGGIAGALPNEQFF.